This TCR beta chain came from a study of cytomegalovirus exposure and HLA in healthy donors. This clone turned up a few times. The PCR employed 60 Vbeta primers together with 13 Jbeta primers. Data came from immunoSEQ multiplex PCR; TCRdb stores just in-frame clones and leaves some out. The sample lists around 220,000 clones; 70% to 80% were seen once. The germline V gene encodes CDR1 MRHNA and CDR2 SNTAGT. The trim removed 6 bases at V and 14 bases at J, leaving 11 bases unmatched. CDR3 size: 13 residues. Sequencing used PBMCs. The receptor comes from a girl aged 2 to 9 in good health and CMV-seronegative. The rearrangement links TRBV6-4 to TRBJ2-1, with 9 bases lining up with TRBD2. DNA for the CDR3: TGTGCCAGCAGCGCTAGCGGGGTTATGGAAAAGTTCTTC. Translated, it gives CASSASGVMEKFF.